Listed below are T cell receptor beta chains from one sample, sequenced in a study of Ad26.COV2.S vaccination and SARS-CoV-2 variants. Measured with immunoSEQ multiplex PCR; TCRdb has only the in-frame clones, and not every one. The sample shows about 350,000 clones, about 89% of them seen only once. Specimen: peripheral blood, collected in a trial of Ad26.COV2.S vaccine versus placebo. These receptors were collected from a person between 18 and 65 years old who received the Ad26.COV2.S COVID-19 vaccine or a placebo. The CDR3 runs from the conserved cysteine through the conserved F or W.

j_call: TRBJ1-2
v_call: TRBV5-1
cdr3_aa: CASSKDRNYGYTF

j_call: TRBJ2-3
v_call: TRBV2
cdr3_aa: CASSRRTSGAPDTQYF

j_call: TRBJ2-7
v_call: TRBV28
cdr3_aa: CASSTFDGFYEQYF

j_call: TRBJ1-2
v_call: TRBV7-9
cdr3_aa: CASSLGEAGGNGYTF

j_call: TRBJ1-1
v_call: TRBV6-2/TRBV6-3
cdr3_aa: CASSSLAPVEAFF

j_call: TRBJ1-2
v_call: TRBV7-9
cdr3_aa: CASSPPGTGLGYGYTF

j_call: TRBJ2-3
v_call: TRBV9
cdr3_aa: CASSGWNADTQYF

j_call: TRBJ2-3
v_call: TRBV30
cdr3_aa: CAWSVGTNTDTQYF

j_call: TRBJ1-6
v_call: TRBV6-6
cdr3_aa: CASSPGSSPLHF

j_call: TRBJ2-2
v_call: TRBV4-2
cdr3_aa: CASSQVPGAGTGELFF

j_call: TRBJ1-2
v_call: TRBV12-3/TRBV12-4
cdr3_aa: CASSFGPGYGYTF

j_call: TRBJ1-5
v_call: TRBV6-5
cdr3_aa: CASSYRGKNQPQHF

j_call: TRBJ2-7
v_call: TRBV18
cdr3_aa: CASSPRGGPPDYEQYF

j_call: TRBJ2-5
v_call: TRBV7-2
cdr3_aa: CASSLVGGYGETQYF

j_call: TRBJ2-2
v_call: TRBV7-2
cdr3_aa: CASSLFPGNTGELFF

j_call: TRBJ2-2
v_call: TRBV25-1
cdr3_aa: CASSDRTPSNTGELFF

j_call: TRBJ2-3
v_call: TRBV11-1
cdr3_aa: CASSLGAGPTDTQYF

j_call: TRBJ1-5
v_call: TRBV28
cdr3_aa: CASRTAGLGGNQPQHF

j_call: TRBJ1-6
v_call: TRBV6-6
cdr3_aa: CASRPNRDYNSPLHF

j_call: TRBJ2-1
v_call: TRBV9
cdr3_aa: CASSVGGGGDNEQFF

j_call: TRBJ2-7
v_call: TRBV5-1
cdr3_aa: CASSLAGLFFYEQYF